The clone carrying this TCR beta chain was found a few times. This specimen comes from a study of blood T cell repertoires in COVID-19. Study background: Sample material is recorded as cDNA or gDNA derived from T cells, B-cell-depleted T cells, or PBMCs.

Germline loops: CDR1 SGHNT, CDR2 YYREEE (reference sequence). Losses at the gene ends were 1 base for V and 8 bases for J; bases not matched to a gene: 3. CDR3 length: 14 residues. In the authors' methods: Reference gene primer amplification gave nucleated cell count estimates. Here immunoSEQ multiplex PCR was the method, and the copy in TCRdb shows in-frame clones only, minus some. V, J and clone size were drawn from that table, and D and trimming were deduced from the DNA. The sample lists a few hundred thousand clones, 65% to 85% occurring once. The cohort comprised adults aged roughly 18 to 90 years residing in around 25 US areas. Assignment of participants to cohorts was predicated upon participant-reported clinical history.

Sample: PBMCs or T cells enriched from blood (not recorded which). The V gene is TRBV5-4, the J gene TRBJ2-1; 10 nucleotides match TRBD2. This TCR was sampled from a man aged 45-65 years who had recovered from COVID-19. CDR3 in DNA: TGTGCCAGCAGCTTGAGCGGGGGGGCCGATGAGCAGTTCTTC. Its translation: CASSLSGGADEQFF.